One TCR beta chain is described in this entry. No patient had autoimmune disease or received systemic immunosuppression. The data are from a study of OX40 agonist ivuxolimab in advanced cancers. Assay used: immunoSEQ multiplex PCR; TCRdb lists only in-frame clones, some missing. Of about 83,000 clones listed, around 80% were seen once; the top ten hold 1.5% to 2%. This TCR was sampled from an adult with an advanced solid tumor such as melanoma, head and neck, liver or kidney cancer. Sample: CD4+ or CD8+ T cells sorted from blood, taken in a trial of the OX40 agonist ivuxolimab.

The CDR3 sequence is CASRTSTNEKLFF. For the CDR3, the DNA is TGCGCCAGCAGAACCTCAACTAATGAAAAACTGTTTTTT. The chain is built from TRBV5-1 and TRBJ1-4, with unresolved D. Germline lookup yields CDR1 SGHRS and CDR2 YFSETQ. There are 13 residues in the CDR3. Trimming removed 5 bases from V and 0 bases from J, with 5 bases in between. The full variable domain, rest sourced from reference TRBV5-1 and TRBJ1-4, is KAGVTQTPRYLIKTRGQQVTLSCSPISGHRSVSWYQQTPGQGLQFLFEYFSETQRNKGNFPGRFSGRQFSNSRSEMNVSTLELGDSALYLCASRTSTNEKLFFGSGTQLSVL.